This T cell receptor (beta chain) derives from a study of Ad26.COV2.S vaccination and SARS-CoV-2 variants. The repertoire was sequenced with immunoSEQ multiplex PCR; TCRdb's copy has only in-frame clones and lacks some. The sample carries under 150,000 clones, roughly 88% recorded once. This clone was counted once. V was clipped by 3 bases and J by 6 bases, with 11 bases between them. This CDR3 has 13 amino acids. Germline V gene lookup returns CDR1 KGHSH and CDR2 LQKENI. This rearrangement joins TRBV18 to TRBJ1-1; no clear D. The sequencing used peripheral blood, collected after recovery from COVID-19. This TCR came from a human donor who had recovered from COVID-19. Written as DNA, the CDR3 is TGTGCCAGCTCACCGACCTCTGGGGCTGAAGCTTTCTTT. Translated, it gives CASSPTSGAEAFF.